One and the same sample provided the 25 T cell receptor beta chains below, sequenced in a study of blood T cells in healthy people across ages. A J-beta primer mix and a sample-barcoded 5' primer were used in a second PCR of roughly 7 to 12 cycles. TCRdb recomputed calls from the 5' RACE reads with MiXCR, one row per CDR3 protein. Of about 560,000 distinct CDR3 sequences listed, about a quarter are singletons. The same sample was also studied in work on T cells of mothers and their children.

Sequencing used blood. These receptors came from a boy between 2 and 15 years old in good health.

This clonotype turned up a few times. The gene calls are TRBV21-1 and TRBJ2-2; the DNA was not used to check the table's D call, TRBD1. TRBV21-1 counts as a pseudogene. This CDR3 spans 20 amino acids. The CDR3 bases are TGTGCCAGCAGCCACCGGGACGGGGAACAAGCTACCACGAACACCGGGGAGCTGTTTTTT. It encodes CASSHRDGEQATTNTGELFF.

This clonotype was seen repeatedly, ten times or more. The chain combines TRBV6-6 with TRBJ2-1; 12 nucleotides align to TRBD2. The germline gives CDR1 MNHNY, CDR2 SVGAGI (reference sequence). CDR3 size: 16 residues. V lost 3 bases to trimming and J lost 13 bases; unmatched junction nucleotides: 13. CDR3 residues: CASSYLKLAGGGAQFF. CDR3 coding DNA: TGTGCCAGCAGTTATTTAAAACTAGCGGGAGGTGGGGCCCAGTTCTTC.

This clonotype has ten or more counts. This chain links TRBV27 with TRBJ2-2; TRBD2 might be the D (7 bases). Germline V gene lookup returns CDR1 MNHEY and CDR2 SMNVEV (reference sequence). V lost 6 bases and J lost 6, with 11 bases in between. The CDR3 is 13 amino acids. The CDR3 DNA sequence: TGTGCCAGCAGCTTAGGGGGGGCCGGGGAGCTGTTTTTT. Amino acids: CASSLGGAGELFF.

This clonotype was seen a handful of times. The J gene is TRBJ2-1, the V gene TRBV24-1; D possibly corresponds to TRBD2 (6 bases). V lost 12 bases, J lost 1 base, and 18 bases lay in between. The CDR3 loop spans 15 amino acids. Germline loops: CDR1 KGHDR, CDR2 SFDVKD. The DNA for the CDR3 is TGTGCCCGAGGCCGGGACTTATTATCCTACAATGAGCAGTTCTTC. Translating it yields CARGRDLLSYNEQFF.

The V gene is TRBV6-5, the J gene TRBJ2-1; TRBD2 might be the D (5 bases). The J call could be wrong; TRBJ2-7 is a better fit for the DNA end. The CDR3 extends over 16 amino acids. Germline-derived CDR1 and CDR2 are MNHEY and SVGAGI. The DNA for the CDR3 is TGTGCCAGCAGTTACCGCCGCCTAGCTGTCTCCTACGAGCAGTACTTC. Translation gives CASSYRRLAVSYEQYF.

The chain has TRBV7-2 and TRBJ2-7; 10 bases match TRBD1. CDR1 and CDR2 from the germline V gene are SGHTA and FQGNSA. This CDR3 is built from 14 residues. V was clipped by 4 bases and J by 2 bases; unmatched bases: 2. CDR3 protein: CASSSDRGPYEQYF. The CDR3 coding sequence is TGTGCCAGCAGCTCAGACAGGGGGCCCTACGAGCAGTACTTC.

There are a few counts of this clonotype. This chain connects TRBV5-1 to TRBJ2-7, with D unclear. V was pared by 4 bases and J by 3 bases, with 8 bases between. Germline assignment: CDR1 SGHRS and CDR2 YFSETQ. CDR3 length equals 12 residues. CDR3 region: CASSQYNYEQYF. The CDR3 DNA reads TGCGCCAGCAGCCAATACAACTACGAGCAGTACTTC.

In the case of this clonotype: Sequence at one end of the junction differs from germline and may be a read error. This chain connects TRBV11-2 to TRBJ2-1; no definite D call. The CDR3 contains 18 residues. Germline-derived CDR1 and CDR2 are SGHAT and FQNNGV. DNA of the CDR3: TGTGCCAGCAGCTTAGCCGTGTTCGGATTTAGCTCCTACAATGAGCAGCTCTTC. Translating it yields CASSLAVFGFSSYNEQLF.

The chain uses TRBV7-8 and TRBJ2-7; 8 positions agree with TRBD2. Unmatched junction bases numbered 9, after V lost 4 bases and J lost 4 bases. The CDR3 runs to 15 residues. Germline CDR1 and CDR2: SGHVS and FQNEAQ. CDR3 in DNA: TGTGCCAGCAGCTCCGTTAGCGGGACCCTTTACGAGCAGTACTTC. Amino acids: CASSSVSGTLYEQYF.

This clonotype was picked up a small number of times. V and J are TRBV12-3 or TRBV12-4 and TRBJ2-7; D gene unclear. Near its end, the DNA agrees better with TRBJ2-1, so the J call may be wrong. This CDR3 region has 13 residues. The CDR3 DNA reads TGTGCCAGCAGTTCCCCAGCCTACAATGAGCAGTTCTTC. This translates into CASSSPAYNEQFF.

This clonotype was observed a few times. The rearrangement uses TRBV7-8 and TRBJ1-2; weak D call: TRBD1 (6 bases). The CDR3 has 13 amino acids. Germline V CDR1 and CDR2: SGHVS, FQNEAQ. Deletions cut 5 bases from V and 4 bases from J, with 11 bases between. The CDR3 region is CASSQQGLYGYTF. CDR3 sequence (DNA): TGTGCCAGCAGCCAGCAGGGGCTCTATGGCTACACCTTC.

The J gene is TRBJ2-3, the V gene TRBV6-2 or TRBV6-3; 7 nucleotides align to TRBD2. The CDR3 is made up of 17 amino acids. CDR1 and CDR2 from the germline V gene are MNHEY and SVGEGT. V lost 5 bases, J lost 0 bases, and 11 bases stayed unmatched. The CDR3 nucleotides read TGTGCCAGCAGTACGGGATTACTAGCGCCAAGCACAGATACGCAGTATTTT. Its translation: CASSTGLLAPSTDTQYF.

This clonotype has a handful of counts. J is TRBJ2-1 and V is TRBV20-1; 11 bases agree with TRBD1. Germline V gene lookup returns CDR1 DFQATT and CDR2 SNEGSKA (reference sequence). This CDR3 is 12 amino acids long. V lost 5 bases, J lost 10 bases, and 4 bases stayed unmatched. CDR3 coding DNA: TGCAGTGCTCCGGACAGGGGGCAGGAGCAGTTCTTC. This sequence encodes CSAPDRGQEQFF.

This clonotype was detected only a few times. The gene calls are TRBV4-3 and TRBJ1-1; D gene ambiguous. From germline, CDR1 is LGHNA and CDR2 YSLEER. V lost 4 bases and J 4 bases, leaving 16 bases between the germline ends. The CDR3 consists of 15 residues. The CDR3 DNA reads TGCGCCAGCAGCCTTGTGAGCGAAGGGATCACTGAAGCTTTCTTT. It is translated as CASSLVSEGITEAFF.

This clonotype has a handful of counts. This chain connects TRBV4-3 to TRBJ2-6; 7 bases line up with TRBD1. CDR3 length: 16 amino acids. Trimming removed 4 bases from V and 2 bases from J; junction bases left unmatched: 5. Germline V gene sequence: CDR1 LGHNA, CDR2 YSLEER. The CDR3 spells CASSLRTGPGANVLTF. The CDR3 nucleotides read TGCGCCAGCAGCCTTCGGACAGGCCCTGGGGCCAACGTCCTGACTTTC.

CDR3 coding DNA: TGTGCCAGCAGTGATAGCGGGGGCACAGATACGCAGTATTTT. Its protein product is CASSDSGGTDTQYF. V is TRBV12-3 or TRBV12-4 and J is TRBJ2-3; 8 positions agree with TRBD2. The CDR3 totals 14 residues. J was trimmed by 1 base and V by 5 bases; bases with no gene match: 2.

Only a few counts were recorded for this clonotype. The CDR3 sequence: CSVERREGYEQYF. CDR3 sequence (DNA): TGCAGCGTAGAAAGGAGAGAGGGCTACGAGCAGTACTTC. The genes are TRBV29-1 and TRBJ2-7, with D possibly TRBD2 on 5 matching bases. There are 13 residues in the CDR3. Germline values: CDR1 SQVTM, CDR2 ANQGSEA. V dropped 6 bases and J dropped 3 bases, with 15 bases sitting between them.

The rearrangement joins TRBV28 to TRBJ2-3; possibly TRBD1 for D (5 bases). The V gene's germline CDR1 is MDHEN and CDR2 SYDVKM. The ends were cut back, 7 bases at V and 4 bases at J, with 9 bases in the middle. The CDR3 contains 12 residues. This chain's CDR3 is CASTQGPDTQYF. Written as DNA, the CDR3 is TGTGCCAGCACCCAGGGCCCAGATACGCAGTATTTT. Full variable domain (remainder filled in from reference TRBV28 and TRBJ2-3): DVKVTQSSRYLVKRTGEKVFLECVQDMDHENMFWYRQDPGLGLRLIYFSYDVKMKEKGDIPEGYSVSREKKERFSLILESASTNQTSMYLCASTQGPDTQYFGPGTRLTVL.

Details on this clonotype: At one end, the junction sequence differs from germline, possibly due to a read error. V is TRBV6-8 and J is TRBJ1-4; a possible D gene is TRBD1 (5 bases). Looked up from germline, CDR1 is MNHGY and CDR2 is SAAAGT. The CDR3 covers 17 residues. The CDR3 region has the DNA TGTGCCAGCAGACGGCCGGGACCTTCGGCGGTTAATGGAAAACTGTTTTTT. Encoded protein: CASRRPGPSAVNGKLFF.

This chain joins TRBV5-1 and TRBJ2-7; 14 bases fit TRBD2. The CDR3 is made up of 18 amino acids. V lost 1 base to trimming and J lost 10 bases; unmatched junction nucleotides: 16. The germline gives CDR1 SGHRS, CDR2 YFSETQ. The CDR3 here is CASSLFGQGTSGSGVQYF. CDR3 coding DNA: TGCGCCAGCAGCTTGTTTGGACAGGGGACTAGCGGGAGTGGAGTACAGTACTTC.

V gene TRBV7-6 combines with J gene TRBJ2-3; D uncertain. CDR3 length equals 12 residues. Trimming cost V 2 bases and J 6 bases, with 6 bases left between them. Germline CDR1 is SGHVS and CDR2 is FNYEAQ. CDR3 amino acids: CASSLTWDTQYF. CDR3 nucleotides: TGTGCCAGCAGCTTAACGTGGGATACGCAGTATTTT.

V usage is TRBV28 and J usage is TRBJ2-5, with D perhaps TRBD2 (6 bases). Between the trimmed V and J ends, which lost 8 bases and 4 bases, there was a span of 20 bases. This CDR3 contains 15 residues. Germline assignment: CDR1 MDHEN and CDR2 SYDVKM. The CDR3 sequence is CASGSGTFSRETQYF. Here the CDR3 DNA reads TGTGCCAGCGGGTCCGGGACTTTTTCCCGAGAGACCCAGTACTTC.

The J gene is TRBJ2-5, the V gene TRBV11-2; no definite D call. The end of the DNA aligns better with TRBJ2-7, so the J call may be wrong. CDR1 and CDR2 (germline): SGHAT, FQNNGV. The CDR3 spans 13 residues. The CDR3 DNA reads TGTGCCAGCCTCAGGACCGCGAACGGCGAGCAGTACTTC. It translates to CASLRTANGEQYF.

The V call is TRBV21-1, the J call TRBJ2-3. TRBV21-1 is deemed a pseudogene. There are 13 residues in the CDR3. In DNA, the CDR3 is TGTGCCGGCAGCTTCAGGAGCACAGATACGCAGTATTTT. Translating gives CAGSFRSTDTQYF.

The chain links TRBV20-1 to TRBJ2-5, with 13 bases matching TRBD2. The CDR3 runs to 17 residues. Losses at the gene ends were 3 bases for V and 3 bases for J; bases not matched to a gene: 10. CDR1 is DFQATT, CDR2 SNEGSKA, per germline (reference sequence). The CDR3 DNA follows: TGCAGTGCTAGGGCCCAACGACTAGCGGGGGGCGAAGAGACCCAGTACTTC. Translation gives CSARAQRLAGGEETQYF.